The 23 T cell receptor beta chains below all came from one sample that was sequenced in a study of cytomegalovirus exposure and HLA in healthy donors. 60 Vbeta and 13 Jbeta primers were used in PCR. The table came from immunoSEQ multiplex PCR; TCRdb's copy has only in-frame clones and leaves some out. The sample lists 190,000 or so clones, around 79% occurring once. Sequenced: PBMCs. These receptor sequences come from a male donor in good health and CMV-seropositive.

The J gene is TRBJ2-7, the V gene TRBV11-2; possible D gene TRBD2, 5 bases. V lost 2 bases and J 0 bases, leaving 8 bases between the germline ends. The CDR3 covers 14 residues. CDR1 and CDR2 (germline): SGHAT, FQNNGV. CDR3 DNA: TGTGCCAGCAGCTTAACCGGGGTCTCCTACGAGCAGTACTTC. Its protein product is CASSLTGVSYEQYF. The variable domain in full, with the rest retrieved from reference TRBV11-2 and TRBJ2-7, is EAGVAQSPRYKIIEKRQSVAFWCNPISGHATLYWYQQILGQGPKLLIQFQNNGVVDDSQLPKDRFSAERLKGVDSTLKIQPAKLEDSAVYLCASSLTGVSYEQYFGPGTRLTVT.

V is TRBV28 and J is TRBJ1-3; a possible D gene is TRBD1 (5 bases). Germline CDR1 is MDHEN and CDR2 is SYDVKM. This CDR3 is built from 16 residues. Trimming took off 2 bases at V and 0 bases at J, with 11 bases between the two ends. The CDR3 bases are TGTGCCAGCAGTTTACCAGGGCCCAGCTCTGGAAACACCATATATTTT. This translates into CASSLPGPSSGNTIYF. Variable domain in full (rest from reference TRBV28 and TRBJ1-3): DVKVTQSSRYLVKRTGEKVFLECVQDMDHENMFWYRQDPGLGLRLIYFSYDVKMKEKGDIPEGYSVSREKKERFSLILESASTNQTSMYLCASSLPGPSSGNTIYFGEGSWLTVV.

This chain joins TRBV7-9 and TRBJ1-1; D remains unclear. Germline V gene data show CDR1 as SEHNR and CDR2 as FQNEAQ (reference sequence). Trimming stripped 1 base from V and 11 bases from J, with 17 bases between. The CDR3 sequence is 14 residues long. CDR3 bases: TGTGCCAGCAGCTTAGGGCGCTGGGAGTTCGGGGCTTTCTTT. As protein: CASSLGRWEFGAFF.

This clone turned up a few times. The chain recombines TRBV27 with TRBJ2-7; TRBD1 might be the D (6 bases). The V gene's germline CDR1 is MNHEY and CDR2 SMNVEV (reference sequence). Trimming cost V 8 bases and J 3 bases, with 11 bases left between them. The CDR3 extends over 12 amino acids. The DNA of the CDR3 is TGTGCCAGCGCAGGACAGAGCTACGAGCAGTACTTC. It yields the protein CASAGQSYEQYF.

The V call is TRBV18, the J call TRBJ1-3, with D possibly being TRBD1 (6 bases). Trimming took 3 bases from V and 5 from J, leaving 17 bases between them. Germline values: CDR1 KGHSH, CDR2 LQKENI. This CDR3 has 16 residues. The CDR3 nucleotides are TGTGCCAGCTCACCTTCCCTTCTGCAGGGGAGAAACACCATATATTTT. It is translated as CASSPSLLQGRNTIYF.

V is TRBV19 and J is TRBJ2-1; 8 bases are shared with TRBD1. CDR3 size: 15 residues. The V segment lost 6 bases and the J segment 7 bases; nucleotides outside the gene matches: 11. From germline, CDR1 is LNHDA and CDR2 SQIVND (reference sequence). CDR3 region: CASSPSRGRRNEQFF. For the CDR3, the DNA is TGTGCCAGTAGCCCCTCCAGGGGGCGTAGAAATGAGCAGTTCTTC.

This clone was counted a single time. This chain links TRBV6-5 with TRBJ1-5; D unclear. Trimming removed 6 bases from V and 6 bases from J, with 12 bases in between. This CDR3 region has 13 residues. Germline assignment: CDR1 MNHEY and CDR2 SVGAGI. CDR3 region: CASSRGEAQPQHF. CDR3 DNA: TGTGCCAGCAGCCGCGGTGAGGCTCAGCCCCAGCATTTT.

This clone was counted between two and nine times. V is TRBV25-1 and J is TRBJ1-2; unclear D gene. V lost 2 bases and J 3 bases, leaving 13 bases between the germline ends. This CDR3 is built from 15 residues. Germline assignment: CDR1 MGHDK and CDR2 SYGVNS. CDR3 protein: CASSETGSQDYGYTF. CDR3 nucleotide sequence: TGTGCCAGCAGTGAAACCGGCAGTCAGGACTATGGCTACACCTTC.

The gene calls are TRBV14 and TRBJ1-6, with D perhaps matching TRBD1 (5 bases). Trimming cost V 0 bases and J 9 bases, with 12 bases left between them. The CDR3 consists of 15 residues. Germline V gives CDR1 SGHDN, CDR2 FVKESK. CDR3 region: CASSQDLGRASPLHF. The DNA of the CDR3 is TGTGCCAGCAGCCAAGATCTAGGCAGGGCTTCACCCCTCCACTTT.

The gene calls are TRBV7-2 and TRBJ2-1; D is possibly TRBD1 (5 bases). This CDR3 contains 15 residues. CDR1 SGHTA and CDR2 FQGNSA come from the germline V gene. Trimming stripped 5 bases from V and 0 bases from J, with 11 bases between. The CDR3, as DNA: TGTGCCAGCAGCCCCAGGGCGGTCTCCTACAATGAGCAGTTCTTC. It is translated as CASSPRAVSYNEQFF.

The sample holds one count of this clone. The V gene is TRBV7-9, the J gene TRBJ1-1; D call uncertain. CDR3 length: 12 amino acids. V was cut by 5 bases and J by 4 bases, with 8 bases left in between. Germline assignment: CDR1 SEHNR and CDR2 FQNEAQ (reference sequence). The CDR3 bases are TGTGCCAGCAGCCGGGAAGGCACTGAAGCTTTCTTT. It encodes CASSREGTEAFF.

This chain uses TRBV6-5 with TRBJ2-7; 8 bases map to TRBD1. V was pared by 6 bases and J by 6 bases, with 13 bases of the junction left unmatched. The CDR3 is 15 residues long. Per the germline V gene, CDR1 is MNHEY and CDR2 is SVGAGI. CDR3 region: CASRKAGTGDREQYF. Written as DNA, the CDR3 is TGTGCCAGCAGAAAAGCCGGGACAGGCGACCGCGAGCAGTACTTC.

The CDR3 loop reads CASQRGLAESSYEQYF. The CDR3 DNA follows: TGTGCCAGCCAGCGGGGACTAGCGGAGAGCTCCTACGAGCAGTACTTC. The chain is built from TRBV9 and TRBJ2-5, with TRBD2 matching over 11 bases. The J call may be in error: the DNA end matches TRBJ2-7 better. The length of the CDR3 is 16 residues. In germline, CDR1 is SGDLS, CDR2 YYNGEE.

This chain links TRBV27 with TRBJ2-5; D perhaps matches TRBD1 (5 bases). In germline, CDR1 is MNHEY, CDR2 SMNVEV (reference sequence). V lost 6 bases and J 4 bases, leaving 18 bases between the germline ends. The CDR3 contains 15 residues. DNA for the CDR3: TGTGCCAGCAGATGGAATTGGTTGCAGGGAGAGACCCAGTACTTC. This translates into CASRWNWLQGETQYF.

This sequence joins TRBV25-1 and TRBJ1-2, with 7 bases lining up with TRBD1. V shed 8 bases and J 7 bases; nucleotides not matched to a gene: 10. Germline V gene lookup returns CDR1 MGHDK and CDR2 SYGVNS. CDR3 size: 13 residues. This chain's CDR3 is CASGDSAGRGYTF. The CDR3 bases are TGTGCCAGCGGGGACAGTGCGGGTCGTGGCTACACCTTC.

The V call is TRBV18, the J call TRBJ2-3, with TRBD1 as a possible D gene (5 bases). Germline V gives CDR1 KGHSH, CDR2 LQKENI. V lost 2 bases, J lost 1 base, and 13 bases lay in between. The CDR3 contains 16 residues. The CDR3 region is CASSPIQRGRTDTQYF. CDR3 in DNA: TGTGCCAGCTCACCAATCCAAAGGGGTCGCACAGATACGCAGTATTTT.

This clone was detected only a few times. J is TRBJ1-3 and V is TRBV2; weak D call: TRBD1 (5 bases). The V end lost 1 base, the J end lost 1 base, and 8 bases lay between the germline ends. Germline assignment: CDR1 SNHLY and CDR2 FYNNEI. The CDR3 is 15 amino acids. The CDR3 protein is CASSEEAGSGNTIYF. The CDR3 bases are TGTGCCAGCAGTGAAGAGGCAGGGTCTGGAAACACCATATATTTT.

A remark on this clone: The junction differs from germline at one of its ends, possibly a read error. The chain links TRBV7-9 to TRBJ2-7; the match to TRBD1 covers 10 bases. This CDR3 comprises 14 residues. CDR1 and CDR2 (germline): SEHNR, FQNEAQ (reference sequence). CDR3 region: CSSSFPGQGLEQYF. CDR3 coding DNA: TGTTCCAGCAGCTTCCCGGGACAGGGGCTCGAGCAGTACTTC.

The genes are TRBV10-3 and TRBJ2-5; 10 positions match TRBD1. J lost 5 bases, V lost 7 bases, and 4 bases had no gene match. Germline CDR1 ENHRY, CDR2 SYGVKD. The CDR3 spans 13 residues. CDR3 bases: TGTGCCATCACGGCGGGACAGGGGGAGACCCAGTACTTC. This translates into CAITAGQGETQYF.

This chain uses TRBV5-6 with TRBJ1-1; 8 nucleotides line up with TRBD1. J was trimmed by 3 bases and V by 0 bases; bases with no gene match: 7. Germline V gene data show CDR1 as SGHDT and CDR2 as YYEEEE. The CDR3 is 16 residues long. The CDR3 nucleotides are TGTGCCAGCAGCTTGGCGCCAGGGGGCGCGTACACTGAAGCTTTCTTT. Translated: CASSLAPGGAYTEAFF.

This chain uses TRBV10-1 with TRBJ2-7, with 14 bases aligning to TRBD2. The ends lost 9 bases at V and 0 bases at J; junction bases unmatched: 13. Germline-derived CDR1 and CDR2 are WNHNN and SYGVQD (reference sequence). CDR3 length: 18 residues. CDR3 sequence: CARPKGLAGETLSYEQYF. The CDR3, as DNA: TGCGCCAGACCAAAGGGACTAGCGGGGGAGACCCTCTCCTACGAGCAGTACTTC.

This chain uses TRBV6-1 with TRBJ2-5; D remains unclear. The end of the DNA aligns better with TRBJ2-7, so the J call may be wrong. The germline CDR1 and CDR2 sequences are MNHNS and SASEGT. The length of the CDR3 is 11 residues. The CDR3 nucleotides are TGTGCCAGCCAATTTTCCTACGAGCAGTACTTC. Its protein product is CASQFSYEQYF.

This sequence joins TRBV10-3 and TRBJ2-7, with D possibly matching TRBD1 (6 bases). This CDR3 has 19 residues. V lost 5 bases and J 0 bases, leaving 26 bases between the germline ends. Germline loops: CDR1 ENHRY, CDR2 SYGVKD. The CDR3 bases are TGTGCCATCAGTAGCCCCAGATTGAGTCCAGGGGCAAGCTCCTACGAGCAGTACTTC. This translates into CAISSPRLSPGASSYEQYF.